This passage covers 22 T cell receptor beta chains from one sample sequenced in a study of shared clonotypes between healthy human individuals. Data came from immunoSEQ multiplex PCR; TCRdb stores just in-frame clones and leaves some out. In the table there are roughly 450,000 clones, about four fifths of which are singletons. Sequences were obtained from PBMCs. Receptors originate from a woman in her 40s in good health. Some clones in this sample may be carry-over from other donors' samples.

The chain combines TRBV6-5 with TRBJ2-5; D might be TRBD1 or TRBD2, each matching 6 bases. V was clipped by 0 bases and J by 3 bases, with 14 bases between them. CDR1 and CDR2 from the germline V gene are MNHEY and SVGAGI. CDR3 length: 16 residues. CDR3 in DNA: TGTGCCAGCAGTTACTCGGGGGGCGGTTTGGAAGAGACCCAGTACTTC. This sequence encodes CASSYSGGGLEETQYF.

The chain links TRBV6-5 to TRBJ2-3; 7 bases are a match to TRBD2. This CDR3 is 15 amino acids long. The V segment lost 2 bases and the J segment 2 bases; nucleotides outside the gene matches: 4. CDR1 is MNHEY and CDR2 is SVGAGI in the germline V gene. The CDR3 here is CASSYEGTTTDTQYF. CDR3 bases: TGTGCCAGCAGTTACGAAGGGACTACCACAGATACGCAGTATTTT.

J is TRBJ2-3 and V is TRBV5-4; D unresolved. This CDR3 spans 12 amino acids. In germline, CDR1 is SGHNT, CDR2 YYREEE (reference sequence). With 4 bases removed from V and 2 bases from J, the gap between germline ends came to 5 bases. The CDR3 spells CASSLPTDTQYF. CDR3 bases: TGTGCCAGCAGCCTCCCCACAGATACGCAGTATTTT.

This clone occurred a few times. The chain joins TRBV5-1 to TRBJ2-3; D unclear. Deletions cut 7 bases from V and 0 bases from J, with 9 bases between. The V gene's germline CDR1 is SGHRS and CDR2 YFSETQ. This CDR3 has 13 amino acids. This CDR3 is CASRYESTDTQYF. DNA of the CDR3: TGCGCCAGCCGTTATGAAAGCACAGATACGCAGTATTTT.

The chain has TRBV10-1 and TRBJ2-5, with 7 bases matching TRBD1. CDR3 length: 15 residues. With 2 bases clipped from V and 1 base from J, the junction kept 4 bases outside the gene matches. Germline V gene data show CDR1 as WNHNN and CDR2 as SYGVQD (reference sequence). In DNA, the CDR3 is TGCGCCAGCAGTGAGGGGGGACAGACCCAAGAGACCCAGTACTTC. Translated: CASSEGGQTQETQYF.

The V call is TRBV19, the J call TRBJ2-7; 7 nucleotides line up with TRBD1. CDR1 is LNHDA, CDR2 SQIVND, per germline (reference sequence). V lost 4 bases to trimming and J lost 6 bases; unmatched junction nucleotides: 6. The CDR3 totals 13 residues. CDR3 coding DNA: TGTGCCAGTAGTACACAGGGGAAAGGCGAGCAGTACTTC. Translation gives CASSTQGKGEQYF.

To note about this clone: Different DNA sequences within this sample yield the same CDR3. J is TRBJ1-1 and V is TRBV19; maybe TRBD1 (5 bases). CDR1 LNHDA and CDR2 SQIVND come from the germline V gene (reference sequence). This CDR3 has 13 amino acids. V was cut by 3 bases and J by 2 bases, with 7 bases left in between. CDR3 bases: TGTGCCAGTAGTATCCAGGGCAACACTGAAGCTTTCTTT. It specifies CASSIQGNTEAFF.

The chain joins TRBV11-2 to TRBJ1-1, with TRBD1 as a possible D gene (6 bases). V gave up 5 bases and J gave up 10 bases, with 11 bases separating them. Germline CDR1 and CDR2: SGHAT and FQNNGV. The CDR3 spans 11 residues. CDR3 loop: CASSPGGAAFF. In DNA form, the CDR3 reads TGTGCCAGCAGCCCCGGGGGGGCAGCTTTCTTT.

The J gene is TRBJ2-5, the V gene TRBV5-6, with 8 bases fitting TRBD2. The end of the DNA is better explained by TRBJ2-7, so the J call may be wrong. Germline CDR1 is SGHDT and CDR2 is YYEEEE. CDR3 size: 14 residues. CDR3 DNA: TGTGCCAGCAGCTCTCCGGGACTAGCCTACGAGCAGTACTTC. Translated, it gives CASSSPGLAYEQYF.

The CDR3 loop reads CASTTLAGVEEQFF. In DNA, the CDR3 is TGCGCCAGCACGACACTAGCGGGAGTGGAGGAGCAGTTCTTC. The rearrangement links TRBV5-1 to TRBJ2-1, with TRBD2 matching over 11 bases. There are 14 residues in the CDR3. The germline V gene has CDR1 SGHRS and CDR2 YFSETQ. After removal of 6 bases from V and 10 bases from J, the junction contained 9 bases not matched to a gene.

This clone was detected once. The rearrangement uses TRBV10-3 and TRBJ2-1; D is perhaps TRBD2 (6 bases). V lost 7 bases and J 10 bases, leaving 23 bases between the germline ends. Germline V gene sequence: CDR1 ENHRY, CDR2 SYGVKD. The CDR3 contains 15 residues. CDR3 DNA sequence: TGTGCCATCACTGGGGGGACTCCCATGGGCGGGGAGCAGTTCTTC. Its protein is CAITGGTPMGGEQFF.

The chain recombines TRBV2 with TRBJ1-4; TRBD1 matches at 8 bases. The CDR3 runs to 14 residues. Germline CDR1 SNHLY, CDR2 FYNNEI. The V segment lost 4 bases and the J segment 7 bases; nucleotides outside the gene matches: 5. The CDR3 DNA is TGTGCCAGCAGTGTAGGACAGGGTCCTGAAAAACTGTTTTTT. This sequence encodes CASSVGQGPEKLFF. Drawing the rest from reference TRBV2 and TRBJ1-4, the complete variable domain is EPEVTQTPSHQVTQMGQEVILRCVPISNHLYFYWYRQILGQKVEFLVSFYNNEISEKSEIFDDQFSVERPDGSNFTLKIRSTKLEDSAMYFCASSVGQGPEKLFFGSGTQLSVL.

This clone occurred once. The CDR3, as DNA: TGTGCCAGCAGTTCTCCGGGACTAGCGGGTGGAAGTTACGAGCAGTACTTC. Residues: CASSSPGLAGGSYEQYF. The rearrangement joins TRBV27 to TRBJ2-7; 12 nucleotides align to TRBD2. Per germline, CDR1 MNHEY and CDR2 SMNVEV (reference sequence). This CDR3 has 17 amino acids. J lost 4 bases, V lost 4 bases, and 11 bases had no gene match.

This chain joins TRBV14 and TRBJ1-3, with no clear D. V shed 1 base and J shed 1 base, with 8 bases lying between them. The CDR3 runs to 15 residues. Germline-derived CDR1 and CDR2 are SGHDN and FVKESK. The CDR3 region is CASSQGLGSGNTIYF. The CDR3 bases are TGTGCCAGCAGCCAAGGGTTAGGGTCTGGAAACACCATATATTTT.

This clone was detected many times. This chain links TRBV19 with TRBJ2-1, with a possible D match to TRBD2 (6 bases). CDR1 and CDR2 (germline): LNHDA, SQIVND (reference sequence). The CDR3 is 15 amino acids. Trimming removed 3 bases at V and 3 bases at J, with 12 bases between. CDR3 DNA sequence: TGTGCCAGTAGTATCAGGGACTGGATCTACAATGAGCAGTTCTTC. Its protein product is CASSIRDWIYNEQFF.

The rearrangement links TRBV2 to TRBJ1-1; maybe TRBD1 (5 bases). The germline CDR1 and CDR2 sequences are SNHLY and FYNNEI. This CDR3 is built from 13 residues. Trimming left V 7 bases short and J 0 bases short, with 9 bases between. Here the CDR3 DNA reads TGTGCCAGCAATCCGGACATGAACACTGAAGCTTTCTTT. It encodes CASNPDMNTEAFF. Supplemented by reference TRBV2 and TRBJ1-1, the full variable domain reads EPEVTQTPSHQVTQMGQEVILRCVPISNHLYFYWYRQILGQKVEFLVSFYNNEISEKSEIFDDQFSVERPDGSNFTLKIRSTKLEDSAMYFCASNPDMNTEAFFGQGTRLTVV.

The chain employs TRBV5-4 and TRBJ1-3; D might be TRBD1 (5 bases). Germline V gene sequence: CDR1 SGHNT, CDR2 YYREEE (reference sequence). Trimming pared 4 bases from V and 2 bases from J, leaving 13 bases between. CDR3 size: 15 residues. The CDR3 here is CASSKDISTGNTIYF. The CDR3 DNA reads TGTGCCAGCAGCAAGGACATCTCCACTGGAAACACCATATATTTT.

V usage is TRBV5-4 and J usage is TRBJ1-4, with a possible D match to TRBD1 (6 bases). Trimming took 4 bases from V and 7 from J, leaving 17 bases between them. This CDR3 spans 15 amino acids. The germline V gene encodes CDR1 SGHNT and CDR2 YYREEE (reference sequence). The CDR3, as DNA: TGTGCCAGCAGCGTGAAAACGGAAGGGGGTGAAAAACTGTTTTTT. Translating it yields CASSVKTEGGEKLFF.

The chain joins TRBV7-9 to TRBJ2-1; 8 bases line up with TRBD2. Germline V gene sequence: CDR1 SEHNR, CDR2 FQNEAQ (reference sequence). J gave up 8 bases and V 3 bases, and 12 bases lay outside the gene matches. The CDR3 covers 16 residues. This CDR3 reads CASSLVLSGSMDEQFF. DNA of the CDR3: TGTGCCAGCAGCTTGGTTCTGAGCGGGAGTATGGATGAGCAGTTCTTC.

This CDR3 is CASSIFNQPQHF. The CDR3 nucleotides read TGTGCCAGTAGTATCTTCAATCAGCCCCAGCATTTT. The rearrangement joins TRBV19 to TRBJ1-5, with D unclear. The CDR3 has 12 amino acids. V was trimmed by 3 bases and J by 3 bases, leaving 3 bases between them. Germline V gives CDR1 LNHDA, CDR2 SQIVND (reference sequence).

A single count supports this clone. The chain joins TRBV6-5 to TRBJ2-5; 11 bases agree with TRBD1. The J call is uncertain, as TRBJ2-7 better fits the DNA end. The CDR3 sequence is 14 residues long. The germline V gene encodes CDR1 MNHEY and CDR2 SVGAGI. In nucleotides, the CDR3 is TGTGCCAGCAGTTTGGACAGGGGGCCCTACGAGCAGTACTTC. It yields the protein CASSLDRGPYEQYF.

V usage is TRBV6-6 and J usage is TRBJ1-1, with no clear D. Trimming stripped 4 bases from V and 0 bases from J, with 9 bases between. Per the germline V gene, CDR1 is MNHNY and CDR2 is SVGAGI (reference sequence). The CDR3 extends over 14 amino acids. The CDR3 loop is CASSSQAMNTEAFF. DNA for the CDR3: TGTGCCAGCAGTTCCCAGGCCATGAACACTGAAGCTTTCTTT.